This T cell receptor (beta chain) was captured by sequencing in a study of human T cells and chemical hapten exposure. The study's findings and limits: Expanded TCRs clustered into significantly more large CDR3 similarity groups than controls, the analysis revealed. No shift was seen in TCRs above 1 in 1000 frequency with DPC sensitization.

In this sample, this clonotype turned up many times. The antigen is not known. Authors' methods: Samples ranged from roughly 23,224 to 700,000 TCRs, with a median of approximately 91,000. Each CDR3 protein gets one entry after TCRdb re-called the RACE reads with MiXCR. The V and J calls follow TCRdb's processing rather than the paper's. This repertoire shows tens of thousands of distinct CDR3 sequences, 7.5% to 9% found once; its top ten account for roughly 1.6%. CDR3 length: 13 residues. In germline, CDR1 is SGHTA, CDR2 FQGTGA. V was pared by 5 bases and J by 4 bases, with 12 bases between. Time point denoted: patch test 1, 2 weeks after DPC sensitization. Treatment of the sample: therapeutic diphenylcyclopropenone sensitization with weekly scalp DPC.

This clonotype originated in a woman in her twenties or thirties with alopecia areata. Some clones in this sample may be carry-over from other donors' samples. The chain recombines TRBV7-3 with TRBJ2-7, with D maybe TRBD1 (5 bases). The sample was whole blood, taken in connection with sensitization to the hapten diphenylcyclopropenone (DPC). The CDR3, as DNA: TGTGCCAGCAGCAAGGACAACCTATACGAGCAGTACTTC. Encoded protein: CASSKDNLYEQYF.